Listed below are T cell receptor beta chains from one sample, sequenced in a study of PD-L1 blockade in urothelial cancer. Data came from immunoSEQ multiplex PCR; TCRdb stores just in-frame clones and leaves some out. This sample has 30,000 to 40,000 clones, with roughly 36% found just once. Sequences were derived from tumor tissue, sampled before atezolizumab (anti-PD-L1) treatment. These receptors were obtained from a man aged 55-75 years with urothelial cancer. Both conserved end residues are part of each CDR3. The D gene is left open where the match is weak. Size tells how often a clone was seen (once, few, many) or the class of an expanded clone, and some rows leave it out.

D gene	V gene	clone size	J gene	CDR3 DNA	CDR3 protein
.	TRBV19	.	TRBJ1-2	TGTGCCAGTACCTCCCAGGGGCGTCACTATGGCTACACCTTC	CASTSQGRHYGYTF
TRBD2	TRBV6-7	few	TRBJ2-4	TGTGCCAGCAGTTACTCTGGACTAGCGGGAGCCAAAAACATTCAGTACTTC	CASSYSGLAGAKNIQYF
.	TRBV6-8	few	TRBJ1-4	TGTGCCAGCAACGGACGGAATAATGAAAAACTGTTTTTT	CASNGRNNEKLFF
.	TRBV15	.	TRBJ2-1	TGTGCCACCAGCTTTCGGACAGCGCACAATGAGCAGTTCTTC	CATSFRTAHNEQFF
TRBD1	TRBV28	few	TRBJ1-3	TGTGCCAGCAAGGGACAGGGGAGTGGAAACACCATATATTTT	CASKGQGSGNTIYF
.	TRBV19	.	TRBJ1-2	TGTGCCAGTAGTTGGGAGGGCTCATATGGCTACACCTTC	CASSWEGSYGYTF
.	TRBV19	once	TRBJ1-5	TGTGCCAGTATCAACGGTCGCGAATTCAATCAGCCCCAGCATTTT	CASINGREFNQPQHF
.	TRBV9	.	TRBJ1-4	TGTGCCAGCAGCGTAGGTCTGGAGAGGAATGAAAAACTGTTTTTT	CASSVGLERNEKLFF
TRBD1	TRBV28	.	TRBJ1-6	TGTGCCAGCAACGCACCACAGGGGGTTTCACCCCTCCACTTT	CASNAPQGVSPLHF
.	TRBV6-8	few	TRBJ1-5	TGTGCCAGCAGTTACTCGGTCGAGGGGCCCCAGCATTTT	CASSYSVEGPQHF
.	TRBV12-5	few	TRBJ1-3	TGTGCCAGCAACCCACGGGACTCTGGAAACACCATATATTTT	CASNPRDSGNTIYF
TRBD1	TRBV19	.	TRBJ1-2	TGTGCCAGTACCTCAGGGACAGGGCGCGTGGACTATGGCTACACCTTC	CASTSGTGRVDYGYTF
.	TRBV29-1	.	TRBJ1-4	TGCAGCGTTGAGGGGCTGGACGAAAAACTGTTTTTT	CSVEGLDEKLFF
.	TRBV19	.	TRBJ2-1	TGTGCCAGTAGTATAGTTCCGGGGCCGAGCTACAATGAGCAGTTCTTC	CASSIVPGPSYNEQFF
.	TRBV19	.	TRBJ1-3	TGTGCCAGTAGTGTCCGGGACACCCGCTCTGGAAACACCATATATTTT	CASSVRDTRSGNTIYF
.	TRBV6-8	many	TRBJ1-4	TGTGCCAGCAGTTCGTCCTTCTTACAGGGAAAGAAACTGTTTTTT	CASSSSFLQGKKLFF
.	TRBV14	.	TRBJ2-1	TGTGCCAGCAGCCATACATTGAAGCGTAAGGGCGAGGGCAATGAGCAGTTCTTC	CASSHTLKRKGEGNEQFF
TRBD2	TRBV19	few	TRBJ2-2	TGTGCCAGTAGTATAGGGCGGGGGGCCTCCGGGGAGCTGTTTTTT	CASSIGRGASGELFF
.	TRBV9	few	TRBJ2-3	TGTGCCGGAAGTCGCGGGGCGACAGATACGCAGTATTTT	CAGSRGATDTQYF
TRBD1	TRBV29-1	.	TRBJ1-2	TGCAGCGTTGACCCAGGGGGCAGCTATGGCTACACCTTC	CSVDPGGSYGYTF
.	TRBV12-5	.	TRBJ1-2	TGTGCTAGTGCCGCCCCGGTCCGCGGAGCTAACTATGGCTACACCTTC	CASAAPVRGANYGYTF
.	TRBV6-8	few	TRBJ2-7	TGTGCCAGCAGTTACTCGAGACAGACCTACGAGCAGTACTTC	CASSYSRQTYEQYF
.	TRBV19	medium-sized	TRBJ2-7	TGTGCCAGTAGTTCCCGGACAGAGCAGTACTTC	CASSSRTEQYF
TRBD1	TRBV16	few	TRBJ2-7	TGTGCCAGCAGCCAATTCCCGGGACAGCAATCATACGAGCAGTACTTC	CASSQFPGQQSYEQYF
TRBD2	TRBV7-7	few	TRBJ2-3	TGTGCCAGCAGCCCTCGGGCAGGGAGGGAAGCAGATACGCAGTATTTT	CASSPRAGREADTQYF
.	TRBV7-8	few	TRBJ2-2	TGTGCCAGCAGCCAATCCCGGGCCGGGGAGCTGTTTTTT	CASSQSRAGELFF
.	TRBV9	.	TRBJ2-2	TGTGCCAGCAGCGTAGCTGCGGGCTCGGCCGGGGAGCTGTTTTTT	CASSVAAGSAGELFF
.	TRBV6-8	few	TRBJ1-5	TGTGCCAGCAGATACCCAGGGTACGATCAGCCCCAGCATTTT	CASRYPGYDQPQHF
TRBD1	TRBV6-8	few	TRBJ1-1	TGTGCCAGCAGTACCGAAGGGACAGTGAACACTGAAGCTTTCTTT	CASSTEGTVNTEAFF
.	TRBV30	.	TRBJ2-7	TGTGCCTGGAGTAAGGGGGGTTTTGAGCAGTACTTC	CAWSKGGFEQYF
.	TRBV19	.	TRBJ1-2	TGTGCCAGTAGCCCTGACCGTCACGACTATGGCTACACCTTC	CASSPDRHDYGYTF
TRBD2	TRBV6-8	many	TRBJ2-7	TGTGCCAGCAGGCCCGGGACTATCTTCTACGAGCAGTACTTC	CASRPGTIFYEQYF
.	TRBV28	.	TRBJ1-2	TGTGCCAGCAGCTCTCCGACAGGCCTTTATGGCTACACCTTC	CASSSPTGLYGYTF
TRBD1	TRBV6-8	few	TRBJ1-1	TGTGGGGCGAGGGACAGGGGGACTGAAGCTTTCTTT	CGARDRGTEAFF
TRBD2	TRBV18	.	TRBJ2-1	TGTGCCAGCTCACCACCGGGACTAGCGGGAGGGCAGTTCTTC	CASSPPGLAGGQFF
.	TRBV19	.	TRBJ2-1	TGTGCCAGTAGTATTCTTGCCTCCTACAATGAGCAGTTCTTC	CASSILASYNEQFF
.	TRBV5-1	.	TRBJ2-7	TGCGCCAGCAATGGAGGGGGGGGCTCCTACGAGCAGTACTTC	CASNGGGGSYEQYF
TRBD2	TRBV12-5	.	TRBJ2-1	TGTGCTAGCGAGGACACCGGGACTAGCCAAAATGAGCAGTTCTTC	CASEDTGTSQNEQFF